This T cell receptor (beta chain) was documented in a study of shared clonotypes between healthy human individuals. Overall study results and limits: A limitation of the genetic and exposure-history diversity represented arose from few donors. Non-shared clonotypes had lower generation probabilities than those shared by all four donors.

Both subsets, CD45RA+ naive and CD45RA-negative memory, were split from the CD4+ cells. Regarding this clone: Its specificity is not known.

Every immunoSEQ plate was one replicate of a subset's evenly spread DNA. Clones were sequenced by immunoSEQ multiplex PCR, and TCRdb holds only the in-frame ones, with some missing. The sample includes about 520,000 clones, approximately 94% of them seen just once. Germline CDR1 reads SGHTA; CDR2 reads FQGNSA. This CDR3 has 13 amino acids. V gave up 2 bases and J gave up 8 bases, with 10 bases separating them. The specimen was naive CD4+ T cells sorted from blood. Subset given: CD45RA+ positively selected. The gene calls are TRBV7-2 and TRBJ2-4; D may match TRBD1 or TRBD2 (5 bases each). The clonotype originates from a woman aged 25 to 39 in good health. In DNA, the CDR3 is TGTGCCAGCAGCTTAAGCAGGGAGCACATTCAGTACTTC. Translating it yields CASSLSREHIQYF.